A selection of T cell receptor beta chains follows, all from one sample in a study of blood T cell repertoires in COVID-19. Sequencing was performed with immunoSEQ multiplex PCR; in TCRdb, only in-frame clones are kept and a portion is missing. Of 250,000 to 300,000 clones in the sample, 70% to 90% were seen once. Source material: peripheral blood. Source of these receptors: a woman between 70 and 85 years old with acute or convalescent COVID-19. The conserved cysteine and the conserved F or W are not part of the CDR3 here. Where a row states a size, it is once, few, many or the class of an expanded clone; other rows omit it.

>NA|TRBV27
ASRQLRTGRTGELF
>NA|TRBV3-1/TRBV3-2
ASSQGAGPTYGYT
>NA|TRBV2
ASTGRGRNTGELF
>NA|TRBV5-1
ASSSTAASNTGELF
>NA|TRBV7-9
ASSSYTGNTGELF
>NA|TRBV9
ASSAARLAGESTDTQY
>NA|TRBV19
ASSMFGGETDTQY
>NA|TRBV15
ATSRTDRGQETQY
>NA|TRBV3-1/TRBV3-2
ASSQGFDSTEAF
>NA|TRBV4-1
ASSQVLRGENSEAF
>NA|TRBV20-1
SASQPGLASTGELF
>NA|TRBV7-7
AASCGYT
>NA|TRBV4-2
ASSQDSREVTYEQY
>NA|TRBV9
ASSPGTSGGHNEQF
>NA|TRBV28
ASSFPGQASSF
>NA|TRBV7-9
ASSLAPGEQF
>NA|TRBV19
ASRSGQGTEKLF
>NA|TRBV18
ASSLGQGARGEQY
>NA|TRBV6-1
ASERAGRSPLH
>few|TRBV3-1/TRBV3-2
ASSRGRGGALETQY
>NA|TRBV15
ATSRGENEQF
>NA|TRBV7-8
ASSLGASGQYNEQF
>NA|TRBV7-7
ASSLEAGDTDTQY
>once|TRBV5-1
ASSRQGDGEQY
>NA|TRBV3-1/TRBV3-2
ASSQGRRTGGVNEQY
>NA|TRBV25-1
ASSREGNQPQH
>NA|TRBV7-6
ASSLTQETQY
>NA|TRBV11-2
ASSRAGTSPIHEQF
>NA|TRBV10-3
AISESRTGTNEQF
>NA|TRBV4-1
ASSPGQGSSSYEQY
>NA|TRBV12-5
ASGLVTGGTEAF